This T cell receptor beta chain was sequenced for a study of tissue T cells after allogeneic stem cell transplantation. Findings of the study overall: Only a limited share of tissue TCRs appeared in blood or spleen.

TCRdb's copy holds only in-frame clones and misses some; the assay was immunoSEQ multiplex PCR. In the table there are tens of thousands of clones, approximately 72% of which are singletons. This clone was counted only a few times. The antigen remains undetermined. Gene names and germline match the mouse. Read coverage stops 1 residue before the CDR3 terminus; the germline J gene supplies the remainder. V was trimmed by 0 bases and J by 3 bases, leaving 5 bases between them. This CDR3 spans 13 amino acids. Germline assignment: CDR1 MSHET and CDR2 SYDVDS. The chain employs TRBV29 and TRBJ1-2; D uncertain. This TCR came from a female BALB/c mouse in good health. As its MHC haplotype, the strain has H2-d. What was sequenced was spleen. Incomplete CDR3 DNA: TGTGCTAGCAGTTTATCGCGACACTCCGACTACACC. The encoded protein is CASSLSRHSDYT. The full CDR3 protein reads CASSLSRHSDYTF.